The 3 T cell receptor beta chains in this list originate from one sample, sequenced in a study of blood T cell repertoires in COVID-19. Libraries were prepared by immunoSEQ multiplex PCR; TCRdb keeps only in-frame clonotypes and omits some of them. In the table there are some 93,000 clones, around nine tenths of which are singletons. Specimen: peripheral blood. These receptors all stem from a woman aged 80 or over with acute or convalescent COVID-19.

The chain joins TRBV7-2 to TRBJ2-7; D gene unclear. Per germline, CDR1 SGHTA and CDR2 FQGNSA. V was pared by 4 bases and J by 6 bases, with 10 bases between. The CDR3 extends over 12 amino acids. The CDR3, as DNA: TGTGCCAGCAGCTCCTACTGGTCCGAGCAGTACTTC. This gives the protein CASSSYWSEQYF.

V is TRBV6-5 and J is TRBJ2-5, with a weak D call TRBD1 (5 bases). Germline V CDR1 and CDR2: MNHEY, SVGAGI. V was pared by 6 bases and J by 4 bases, with 15 bases between. This CDR3 is 14 amino acids long. The CDR3 protein is CASRRDTGTETQYF. The CDR3 DNA sequence: TGTGCCAGCAGACGTGACACAGGCACAGAGACCCAGTACTTC.

The rearrangement joins TRBV2 to TRBJ1-4, with 9 bases aligning to TRBD1. V lost 6 bases, J lost 6 bases, and 5 bases stayed unmatched. CDR1 is SNHLY, CDR2 FYNNEI, per germline. The CDR3 totals 14 residues. The CDR3 DNA sequence: TGTGCCAGCAGCCCAGGACAGGGGTATGAAAAACTGTTTTTT. Encoded protein: CASSPGQGYEKLFF.